Reported below is one T cell receptor (beta chain). Trimming pared 1 base from V and 12 bases from J, leaving 16 bases between. This CDR3 has 14 amino acids. The germline V gene encodes CDR1 SGHTA and CDR2 FQGNSA. This entry comes from a study of blood T cell repertoires in COVID-19. Study background: Acute and convalescent COVID-19 samples came from the United States, Italy and Spain. Nucleic acid was either cDNA or gDNA, and it came from T cells, B-cell-depleted T cells, or PBMCs.

Here immunoSEQ multiplex PCR was the method, and the copy in TCRdb shows in-frame clones only, minus some. The sample includes 120,000 to 150,000 clones, 88% of them seen just once. The origin of this receptor is a human donor in a cohort sampled during active COVID-19. The V and J genes are TRBV7-2 and TRBJ2-1; maybe TRBD2 (6 bases). The specimen sequenced was peripheral blood. CDR3 region: CASSLGGTVFWQFF. For the CDR3, the DNA is TGTGCCAGCAGCTTAGGCGGGACTGTATTTTGGCAGTTCTTC.